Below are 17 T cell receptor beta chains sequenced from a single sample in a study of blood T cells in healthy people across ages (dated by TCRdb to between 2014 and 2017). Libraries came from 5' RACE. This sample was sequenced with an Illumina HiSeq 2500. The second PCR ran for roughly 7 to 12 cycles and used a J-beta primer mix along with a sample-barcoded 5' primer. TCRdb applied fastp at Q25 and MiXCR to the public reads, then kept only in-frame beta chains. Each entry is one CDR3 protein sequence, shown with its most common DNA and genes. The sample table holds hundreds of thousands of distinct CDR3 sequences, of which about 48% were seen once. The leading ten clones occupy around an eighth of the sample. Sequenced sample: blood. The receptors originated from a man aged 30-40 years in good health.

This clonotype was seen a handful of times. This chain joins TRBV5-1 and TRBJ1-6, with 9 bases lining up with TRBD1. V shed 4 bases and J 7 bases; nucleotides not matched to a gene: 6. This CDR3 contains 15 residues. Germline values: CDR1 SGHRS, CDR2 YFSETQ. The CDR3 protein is CASSRGTGRNSPLHF. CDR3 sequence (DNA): TGCGCCAGCAGCCGCGGGACAGGGAGGAATTCACCCCTCCACTTT.

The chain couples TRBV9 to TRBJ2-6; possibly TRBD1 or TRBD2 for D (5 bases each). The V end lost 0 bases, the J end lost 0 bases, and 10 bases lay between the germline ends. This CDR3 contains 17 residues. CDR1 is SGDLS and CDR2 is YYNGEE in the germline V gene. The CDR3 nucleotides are TGTGCCAGCAGCGTAGTCGGGGCGGTCTCTGGGGCCAACGTCCTGACTTTC. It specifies CASSVVGAVSGANVLTF.

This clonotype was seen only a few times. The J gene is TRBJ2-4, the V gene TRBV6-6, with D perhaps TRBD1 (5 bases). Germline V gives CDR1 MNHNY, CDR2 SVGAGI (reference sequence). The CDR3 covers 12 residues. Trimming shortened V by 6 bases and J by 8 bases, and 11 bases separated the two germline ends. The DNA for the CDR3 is TGTGCCAGCAGGCAGGACACAGACATTCAGTACTTC. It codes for CASRQDTDIQYF.

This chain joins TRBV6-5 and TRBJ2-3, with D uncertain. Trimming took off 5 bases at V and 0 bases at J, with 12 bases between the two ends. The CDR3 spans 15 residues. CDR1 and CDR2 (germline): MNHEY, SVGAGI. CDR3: CASSRLAVSTDTQYF. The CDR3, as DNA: TGTGCCAGCAGTAGGCTGGCGGTTAGCACAGATACGCAGTATTTT.

The CDR3 is CSVETRAVSSYNEQFF. In DNA, the CDR3 is TGCAGCGTTGAAACGCGAGCGGTGAGCTCCTACAATGAGCAGTTCTTC. This chain links TRBV29-1 with TRBJ2-1; tentative D call: TRBD2 (5 bases). In germline, CDR1 is SQVTM, CDR2 ANQGSEA. This CDR3 has 16 residues. The V end lost 2 bases, the J end lost 0 bases, and 14 bases lay between the germline ends.

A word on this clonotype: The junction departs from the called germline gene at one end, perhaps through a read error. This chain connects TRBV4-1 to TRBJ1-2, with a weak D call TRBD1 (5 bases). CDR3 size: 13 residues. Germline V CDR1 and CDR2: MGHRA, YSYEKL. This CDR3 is CASSHRDFNGCTF. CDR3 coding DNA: TGCGCCAGCAGCCACCGGGACTTTAATGGCTGCACCTTC.

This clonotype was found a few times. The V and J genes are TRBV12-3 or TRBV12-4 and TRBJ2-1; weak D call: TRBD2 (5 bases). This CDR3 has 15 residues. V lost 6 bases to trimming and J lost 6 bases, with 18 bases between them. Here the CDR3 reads CASRGLGVLGNEQFF. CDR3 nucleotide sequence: TGTGCCAGCAGAGGTCTCGGGGTATTGGGCAATGAGCAGTTCTTC.

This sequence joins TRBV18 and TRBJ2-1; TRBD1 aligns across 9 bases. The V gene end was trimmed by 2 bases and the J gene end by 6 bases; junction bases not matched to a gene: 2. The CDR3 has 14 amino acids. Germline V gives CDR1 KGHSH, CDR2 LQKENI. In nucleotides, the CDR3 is TGTGCCAGCTCACCAACGGGACAGGGCAATGAGCAGTTCTTC. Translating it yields CASSPTGQGNEQFF.

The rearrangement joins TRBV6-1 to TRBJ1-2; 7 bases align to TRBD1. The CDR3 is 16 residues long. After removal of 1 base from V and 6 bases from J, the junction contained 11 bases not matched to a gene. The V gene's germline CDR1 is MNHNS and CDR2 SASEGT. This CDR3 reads CASSEGTGGQWDGYTF. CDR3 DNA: TGTGCCAGCAGTGAAGGGACAGGAGGGCAATGGGATGGCTACACCTTC.

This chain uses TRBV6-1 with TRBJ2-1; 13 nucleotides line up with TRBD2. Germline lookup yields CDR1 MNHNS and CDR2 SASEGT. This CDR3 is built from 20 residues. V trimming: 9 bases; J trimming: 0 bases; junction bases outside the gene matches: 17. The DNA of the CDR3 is TGTGCCAGTCTTAGGGGGACTAGCGGGGCGGATCGACGCTCCTACAATGAGCAGTTCTTC. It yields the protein CASLRGTSGADRRSYNEQFF.

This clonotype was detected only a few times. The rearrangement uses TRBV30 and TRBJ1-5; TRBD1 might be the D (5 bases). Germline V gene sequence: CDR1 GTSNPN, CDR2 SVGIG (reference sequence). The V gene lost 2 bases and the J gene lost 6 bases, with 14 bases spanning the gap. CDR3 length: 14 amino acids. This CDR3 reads CAWSSGTNSQPQHF. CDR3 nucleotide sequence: TGTGCCTGGAGTTCGGGGACGAATAGTCAGCCCCAGCATTTT.

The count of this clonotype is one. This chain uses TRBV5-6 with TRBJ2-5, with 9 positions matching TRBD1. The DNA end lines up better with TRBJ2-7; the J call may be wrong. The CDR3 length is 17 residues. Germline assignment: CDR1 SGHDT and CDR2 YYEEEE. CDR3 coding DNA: TGTGCCAGCAGCTTTAGGGAACTCACAGGGGGCTTAAACGAGCAGTACTTC. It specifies CASSFRELTGGLNEQYF.

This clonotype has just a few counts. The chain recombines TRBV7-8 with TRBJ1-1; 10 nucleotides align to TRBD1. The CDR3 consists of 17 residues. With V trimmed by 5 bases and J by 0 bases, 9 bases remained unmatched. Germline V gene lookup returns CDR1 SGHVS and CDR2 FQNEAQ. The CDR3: CASSMTRTGGMNTEAFF. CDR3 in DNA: TGTGCCAGCAGCATGACGCGGACAGGGGGAATGAACACTGAAGCTTTCTTT.

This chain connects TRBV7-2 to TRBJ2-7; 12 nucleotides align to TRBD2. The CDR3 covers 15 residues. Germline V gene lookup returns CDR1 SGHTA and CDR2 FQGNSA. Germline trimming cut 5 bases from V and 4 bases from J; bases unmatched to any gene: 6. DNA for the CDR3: TGTGCCAGCAGCATCAGACTAGCGGGAGAGTACGAGCAGTACTTC. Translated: CASSIRLAGEYEQYF.

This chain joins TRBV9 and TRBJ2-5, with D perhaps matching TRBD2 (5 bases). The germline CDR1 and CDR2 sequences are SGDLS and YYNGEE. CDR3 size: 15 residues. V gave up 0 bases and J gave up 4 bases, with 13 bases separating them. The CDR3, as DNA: TGTGCCAGCAGCGTAGCGGGCGCTGCGGGAGAGACCCAGTACTTC. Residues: CASSVAGAAGETQYF.

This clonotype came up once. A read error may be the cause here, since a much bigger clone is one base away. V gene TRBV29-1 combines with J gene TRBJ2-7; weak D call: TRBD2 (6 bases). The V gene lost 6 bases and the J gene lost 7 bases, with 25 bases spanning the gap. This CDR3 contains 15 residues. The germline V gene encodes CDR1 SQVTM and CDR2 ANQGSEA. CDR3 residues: CSVPSLAGLDNEQYF. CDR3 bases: TGCAGCGTCCCCTCCCTGGCGGGGCTTGACAATGAGCAGTACTTC.

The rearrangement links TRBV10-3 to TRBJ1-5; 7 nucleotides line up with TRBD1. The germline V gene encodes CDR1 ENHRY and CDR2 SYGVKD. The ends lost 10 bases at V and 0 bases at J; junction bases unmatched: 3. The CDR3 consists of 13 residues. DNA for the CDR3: TGTGCCACGCAGGGGGATAGCAATCAGCCCCAGCATTTT. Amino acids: CATQGDSNQPQHF.